This TCR beta chain was recorded in a study of blood T cell repertoires in COVID-19. Sequenced by immunoSEQ multiplex PCR; TCRdb stores in-frame clones only, minus some. Altogether 200,000 to 250,000 clones are present, 85% being singletons, with the ten largest covering about 1%. The CDR3 is 12 residues long. V was cut by 11 bases and J by 2 bases, with 13 bases left in between. Germline-derived CDR1 and CDR2 are ENHRY and SYGVKD. Input material: peripheral blood. V gene TRBV10-3 combines with J gene TRBJ2-7; TRBD2 is a possible D gene (6 bases). The clonotype comes from a man in his forties with acute or convalescent COVID-19. The CDR3 is CAVRDFPYEQYF. CDR3 sequence (DNA): TGTGCCGTGCGGGACTTTCCCTACGAGCAGTACTTC.